This entry features one T cell receptor beta chain sequence. Germline V gene sequence: CDR1 LGHNA, CDR2 YNFKEQ. The CDR3 covers 17 residues. Germline trimming cut 4 bases from V and 5 bases from J; bases unmatched to any gene: 12. The sample comes from a study of control samples from healthy donors and cancer patients. Measured with immunoSEQ multiplex PCR; TCRdb has only the in-frame clones, and not every one. The sample records about 150,000 clones, around nine tenths being singletons. Input material: blood. The chain joins TRBV4-2 to TRBJ1-5; TRBD1 aligns across 9 bases. This clonotype was obtained from a man younger than 35 in good health. CDR3 region: CASSPTTGTGKHQPQHF. In DNA form, the CDR3 reads TGTGCCAGCAGCCCAACAACCGGGACAGGGAAACATCAGCCCCAGCATTTT.